The clone carrying this T cell receptor (beta chain) was recorded at least ten times. Its antigen is unidentified. This entry belongs to a study of T-cell reconstitution after alpha-beta-depleted transplantation in children. Regarding the study as a whole: Reportedly, only several hundred clones from non-depleted graft cells drove alpha-beta T-cell counts at about two months. By one year post-transplant, T-cell counts and diversity largely arose from T cells that were newly produced.

V shed 2 bases, J shed 1 base, and the junction held 7 bases outside the gene matches. The germline V gene has CDR1 SGHTA and CDR2 FQGNSA. This CDR3 is built from 17 residues. It was with unique molecular identifiers that the TCRbeta library was prepared. Via MiXCR, TCRdb re-called the PCR reads, giving one row per CDR3 protein. The sample contains 40,000 to 55,000 distinct CDR3 sequences, 5.5% to 7.5% of which appear only once. The rearrangement uses TRBV7-2 and TRBJ2-5; 10 nucleotides agree with TRBD2. This sample comprised PBMCs, mostly from graft donor cells, obtained 60 days after TCRalphabeta/CD19-depleted stem cell transplant. This clonotype originated in a female patient between 2 and 15 years old who had a stem cell transplant for aplastic anemia, so the T cells may come from the graft donor. CDR3 sequence (DNA): TGTGCCAGCAGCTTATCCCCTAGCGGGGGCCTCCAAGAGACCCAGTACTTC. Amino acid sequence: CASSLSPSGGLQETQYF.